These 32 T cell receptor beta chains were all obtained from the same sample, sequenced in a study of T cell changes during pregnancy in multiple sclerosis. Sequencing was performed with immunoSEQ multiplex PCR; in TCRdb, only in-frame clones are kept and a portion is missing. The data hold around 53,000 clones, with around 92% observed a single time. The sequenced sample was CD4+ T cells from peripheral blood mononuclear cells, obtained after pregnancy. The receptors stem from a female donor with multiple sclerosis, enrolled in a pregnancy study.

The rearrangement uses TRBV7-9 and TRBJ1-2, with 7 bases matching TRBD1. With 5 bases clipped from V and 6 bases from J, the junction kept 12 bases outside the gene matches. The germline gives CDR1 SEHNR, CDR2 FQNEAQ (reference sequence). The CDR3 is 15 residues long. CDR3 in DNA: TGTGCCAGCAGCCCGCAACAGGGGCTCTTCCATGGCTACACCTTC. Translation gives CASSPQQGLFHGYTF.

The rearrangement uses TRBV2 and TRBJ2-1; D ambiguous. V lost 2 bases to trimming and J lost 8 bases, with 13 bases between them. Germline V gives CDR1 SNHLY, CDR2 FYNNEI. The CDR3 extends over 14 amino acids. The CDR3 sequence is CASSELIRQDEQFF. The CDR3 DNA reads TGTGCCAGCAGTGAACTCATTCGGCAGGATGAGCAGTTCTTC. Complete variable domain (other parts from reference TRBV2 and TRBJ2-1): EPEVTQTPSHQVTQMGQEVILRCVPISNHLYFYWYRQILGQKVEFLVSFYNNEISEKSEIFDDQFSVERPDGSNFTLKIRSTKLEDSAMYFCASSELIRQDEQFFGPGTRLTVL.

The chain joins TRBV6-1 to TRBJ2-7; 8 nucleotides align to TRBD1. The CDR3 has 15 residues. The germline V gene has CDR1 MNHNS and CDR2 SASEGT. V trimming: 3 bases; J trimming: 3 bases; junction bases outside the gene matches: 7. CDR3 sequence: CASSELRGPGYEQYF. The CDR3 DNA follows: TGTGCCAGCAGTGAGCTCAGGGGGCCCGGCTACGAGCAGTACTTC.

J is TRBJ2-1 and V is TRBV15; 8 bases line up with TRBD2. The V gene end was trimmed by 1 base and the J gene end by 7 bases; junction bases not matched to a gene: 6. The length of the CDR3 is 15 residues. CDR1 and CDR2 from the germline V gene are LNHNV and YYDKDF (reference sequence). CDR3 protein: CATSRVRGGANEQFF. In DNA form, the CDR3 reads TGTGCCACCAGCAGAGTACGGGGGGGGGCGAATGAGCAGTTCTTC.

V is TRBV5-6 and J is TRBJ1-1, with 9 nucleotides matching TRBD1. Per germline, CDR1 SGHDT and CDR2 YYEEEE. CDR3 size: 15 residues. Germline trimming cut 2 bases from V and 11 bases from J; bases unmatched to any gene: 13. The CDR3 protein is CASSFRGAQGAAAFF. CDR3 DNA: TGTGCCAGCAGCTTTAGAGGTGCACAGGGGGCCGCCGCTTTCTTT.

The V and J genes are TRBV6-1 and TRBJ1-1; possible D gene TRBD1, 5 bases. The ends were cut back, 2 bases at V and 6 bases at J, with 16 bases in the middle. Germline assignment: CDR1 MNHNS and CDR2 SASEGT. The CDR3 contains 15 residues. The CDR3 DNA reads as TGTGCCAGCAGTGAAACTATCCAGGGTCCAGCTGAAGCTTTCTTT. Amino acid sequence: CASSETIQGPAEAFF.

The chain recombines TRBV5-1 with TRBJ2-2; 10 bases map to TRBD1. The CDR3 contains 16 residues. The ends lost 1 base at V and 5 bases at J; junction bases unmatched: 5. Germline values: CDR1 SGHRS, CDR2 YFSETQ. The CDR3 spells CASSLTGTGDTGELFF. The CDR3 DNA is TGCGCCAGCAGCTTGACGGGGACAGGGGATACCGGGGAGCTGTTTTTT. Based on the CDR3 plus reference TRBV5-1 and TRBJ2-2, the full variable domain is KAGVTQTPRYLIKTRGQQVTLSCSPISGHRSVSWYQQTPGQGLQFLFEYFSETQRNKGNFPGRFSGRQFSNSRSEMNVSTLELGDSALYLCASSLTGTGDTGELFFGEGSRLTVL.

The chain combines TRBV10-3 with TRBJ1-3, with D uncertain. V gave up 6 bases and J gave up 0 bases, with 12 bases separating them. The CDR3 contains 15 residues. CDR1 ENHRY and CDR2 SYGVKD come from the germline V gene. Here the CDR3 DNA reads TGTGCCATCAGGGTCCGGGAACTCTCTGGAAACACCATATATTTT. This sequence encodes CAIRVRELSGNTIYF.

CDR3 region: CASMGTTNEKLFF. The DNA for the CDR3 is TGTGCCAGCATGGGCACGACTAATGAAAAACTGTTTTTT. The V gene is TRBV2, the J gene TRBJ1-4; D is undetermined. V gave up 7 bases and J gave up 2 bases, with 8 bases separating them. Germline values: CDR1 SNHLY, CDR2 FYNNEI. The CDR3 sequence is 13 residues long.

V usage is TRBV4-3 and J usage is TRBJ2-1; TRBD2 agrees at 10 bases. CDR1 and CDR2 (germline): LGHNA, YSLEER. This CDR3 comprises 17 residues. After removal of 2 bases from V and 0 bases from J, the junction contained 4 bases not matched to a gene. The CDR3 nucleotides read TGCGCCAGCAGCCAAATATTAGCGGGGGGCTCCTACAATGAGCAGTTCTTC. It is translated as CASSQILAGGSYNEQFF.

The rearrangement links TRBV15 to TRBJ1-3, with D uncertain. The CDR3 is 13 residues long. Trimming shortened V by 3 bases and J by 3 bases, and 6 bases separated the two germline ends. Germline V gives CDR1 LNHNV, CDR2 YYDKDF (reference sequence). The CDR3 DNA sequence: TGTGCCACCAGCAGCCTCAGTGGAAACACCATATATTTT. Translating it yields CATSSLSGNTIYF.

The count of this clone is one. The chain recombines TRBV7-2 with TRBJ2-5; TRBD2 matches at 8 bases. J gave up 5 bases and V 2 bases, and 7 bases lay outside the gene matches. CDR3 length equals 15 residues. In germline, CDR1 is SGHTA, CDR2 FQGNSA. CDR3 DNA: TGTGCCAGCAGCTTAAGTCGGGGGGGTCGGGAGACCCAGTACTTC. This gives the protein CASSLSRGGRETQYF.

CDR3 loop: CSVDTVQETQYF. The CDR3 DNA reads TGCAGCGTTGACACAGTTCAAGAGACCCAGTACTTC. The chain has TRBV29-1 and TRBJ2-5; D is uncertain. The CDR3 is made up of 12 amino acids. Germline V CDR1 and CDR2: SQVTM, ANQGSEA. Trimming took 3 bases from V and 2 from J, leaving 7 bases between them.

The chain is built from TRBV19 and TRBJ2-7; 9 bases line up with TRBD1. Looked up from germline, CDR1 is LNHDA and CDR2 is SQIVND (reference sequence). The CDR3 loop spans 15 amino acids. Germline trimming cut 3 bases from V and 3 bases from J; bases unmatched to any gene: 6. Written as DNA, the CDR3 is TGTGCCAGTAGTATCGGGACAGGGACTCTCTACGAGCAGTACTTC. Its protein is CASSIGTGTLYEQYF.

The chain combines TRBV19 with TRBJ1-2, with 8 positions matching TRBD1. There are 17 residues in the CDR3. Germline loops: CDR1 LNHDA, CDR2 SQIVND (reference sequence). J was trimmed by 0 bases and V by 8 bases; bases with no gene match: 14. The CDR3 DNA is TGTGCCAGTCAGGGGGGACAGGCTCCGCGTACTAACTATGGCTACACCTTC. Translation gives CASQGGQAPRTNYGYTF.

The rearrangement links TRBV15 to TRBJ1-1; 7 bases are shared with TRBD1. Losses at the gene ends were 3 bases for V and 8 bases for J; bases not matched to a gene: 0. Germline V CDR1 and CDR2: LNHNV, YYDKDF (reference sequence). The CDR3 runs 11 residues. The CDR3 nucleotides read TGTGCCACCAGCAGGACAGGGGAAGCTTTCTTT. Translation gives CATSRTGEAFF.

The rearrangement links TRBV29-1 to TRBJ1-1; D not resolved. Germline V gives CDR1 SQVTM, CDR2 ANQGSEA. Deletions cut 6 bases from V and 9 bases from J, with 14 bases between. The CDR3 is 11 residues long. The CDR3: CSVIDKSKAFF. The CDR3 nucleotides are TGCAGCGTGATCGACAAGTCGAAAGCTTTCTTT.

This clone has a single count. This rearrangement joins TRBV6-1 to TRBJ2-7; TRBD2 might be the D (5 bases). The V end lost 8 bases, the J end lost 5 bases, and 22 bases lay between the germline ends. Germline loops: CDR1 MNHNS, CDR2 SASEGT. The CDR3 spans 15 residues. CDR3 in DNA: TGTGCCAGCCTTAGTCTACGGGTTGCCGGGAACGAGCAGTACTTC. Translating it yields CASLSLRVAGNEQYF.

This chain uses TRBV6-5 with TRBJ2-7; 7 nucleotides align to TRBD2. This CDR3 has 12 amino acids. Looked up from germline, CDR1 is MNHEY and CDR2 is SVGAGI. The trim removed 4 bases at V and 6 bases at J, leaving 3 bases unmatched. The DNA of the CDR3 is TGTGCCAGCAGTTGGGGGGGTCGCGAGCAGTACTTC. Encoded protein: CASSWGGREQYF.

This chain uses TRBV12-5 with TRBJ1-1, with 7 positions matching TRBD1. Germline CDR1 and CDR2: LGHNT and FRNRAP. This CDR3 contains 13 residues. V gave up 1 base and J gave up 6 bases; unmatched junction bases: 2. In nucleotides, the CDR3 is TGTGCTAGTGGTTTGGGAGGGACAGCTGAAGCTTTCTTT. Translated, it gives CASGLGGTAEAFF.

The chain uses TRBV28 and TRBJ1-3; D perhaps matches TRBD1 (5 bases). CDR3 size: 16 residues. Germline CDR1 and CDR2: MDHEN and SYDVKM. V was shortened by 7 bases and J by 4 bases, with 20 bases between the two germline ends. CDR3: CASTFGARLHGNTIYF. The CDR3 nucleotides read TGTGCCAGCACTTTTGGGGCGAGGCTGCACGGAAACACCATATATTTT.

V usage is TRBV6-6 and J usage is TRBJ2-5; 10 bases are a match to TRBD1. Germline V gene sequence: CDR1 MNHNY, CDR2 SVGAGI (reference sequence). CDR3 length: 15 residues. V shed 0 bases, J shed 5 bases, and the junction held 3 bases outside the gene matches. The chain's CDR3 is CASSYSGTGDETQYF. In DNA, the CDR3 is TGTGCCAGCAGTTACTCTGGGACAGGGGACGAGACCCAGTACTTC.

The CDR3 sequence: CASSYTGGETQYF. Written as DNA, the CDR3 is TGTGCCAGCAGCTATACAGGCGGCGAGACCCAGTACTTC. The gene calls are TRBV7-2 and TRBJ2-5, with a possible D match to TRBD1 (5 bases). Germline CDR1 reads SGHTA; CDR2 reads FQGNSA. The V end lost 4 bases, the J end lost 5 bases, and 11 bases lay between the germline ends. This CDR3 is built from 13 residues.

This chain connects TRBV7-9 to TRBJ2-5, with D uncertain. The CDR3 covers 11 residues. V lost 2 bases and J 5 bases, leaving 3 bases between the germline ends. Per germline, CDR1 SEHNR and CDR2 FQNEAQ (reference sequence). DNA of the CDR3: TGTGCCAGCAGCTTACTCGAGACCCAGTACTTC. Its translation is CASSLLETQYF.

V is TRBV15 and J is TRBJ1-1; D remains unclear. V was clipped by 7 bases and J by 6 bases, with 18 bases between them. The V gene's germline CDR1 is LNHNV and CDR2 YYDKDF (reference sequence). This CDR3 has 14 residues. The CDR3: CATTLREGAPEAFF. The CDR3 DNA reads TGTGCCACCACTCTCCGAGAGGGTGCCCCTGAAGCTTTCTTT. The full variable domain, its missing parts supplied by reference TRBV15 and TRBJ1-1, is DAMVIQNPRYQVTQFGKPVTLSCSQTLNHNVMYWYQQKSSQAPKLLFHYYDKDFNNEADTPDNFQSRRPNTSFCFLDIRSPGLGDTAMYLCATTLREGAPEAFFGQGTRLTVV.

This clone was seen a single time. V usage is TRBV27 and J usage is TRBJ2-1, with 11 bases matching TRBD1. Germline V gene data show CDR1 as MNHEY and CDR2 as SMNVEV (reference sequence). V trimming: 5 bases; J trimming: 5 bases; junction bases outside the gene matches: 8. The CDR3 runs to 16 residues. CDR3 in amino acids: CASSLPRTGGHNEQFF. The CDR3 nucleotides read TGTGCCAGCAGTCTACCACGGACAGGGGGCCACAATGAGCAGTTCTTC.

The chain carries TRBV27 and TRBJ1-2, with TRBD1 matching 8 bases. The CDR3 is 18 amino acids. The germline V gene encodes CDR1 MNHEY and CDR2 SMNVEV (reference sequence). V was clipped by 0 bases and J by 4 bases; unmatched bases: 13. CDR3 in amino acids: CASSLSGQGAAYVYGYTF. The CDR3 bases are TGTGCCAGCAGTTTATCCGGGCAGGGGGCCGCTTACGTCTATGGCTACACCTTC.

The chain employs TRBV6-5 and TRBJ1-3; 9 bases map to TRBD1. J was trimmed by 0 bases and V by 6 bases; bases with no gene match: 3. CDR1 and CDR2 from the germline V gene are MNHEY and SVGAGI. This CDR3 spans 15 amino acids. CDR3: CASRDRGGSGNTIYF. The CDR3 DNA is TGTGCCAGCAGAGACAGGGGGGGCTCTGGAAACACCATATATTTT.

The gene calls are TRBV19 and TRBJ1-2; 10 nucleotides match TRBD1. CDR3 length equals 14 residues. Germline CDR1 LNHDA, CDR2 SQIVND (reference sequence). Trimming took 9 bases from V and 0 from J; bases not matched to a gene: 4. CDR3 sequence (DNA): TGTGCCAGGGCGACAGGGGGCCCTAACTATGGCTACACCTTC. Translated, it gives CARATGGPNYGYTF.

The rearrangement uses TRBV7-2 and TRBJ1-4; possible D gene TRBD1, 6 bases. Germline V gene sequence: CDR1 SGHTA, CDR2 FQGNSA. The length of the CDR3 is 15 residues. V gave up 5 bases and J gave up 8 bases, with 18 bases separating them. The CDR3 nucleotides read TGTGCCAGCAGCAGCTGGACAGTTGGGTCGGAAAAACTGTTTTTT. Protein product: CASSSWTVGSEKLFF.

The rearrangement links TRBV4-1 to TRBJ2-3; TRBD2 agrees at 10 bases. This CDR3 is built from 16 residues. Trimming took 4 bases from V and 2 from J; bases not matched to a gene: 6. The germline V gene encodes CDR1 MGHRA and CDR2 YSYEKL. Written as DNA, the CDR3 is TGCGCCAGCAGCCCCCCCCTAGCGGGGGCCACAGATACGCAGTATTTT. It specifies CASSPPLAGATDTQYF.

The chain is built from TRBV11-2 and TRBJ2-7, with D maybe TRBD2 (7 bases). Per germline, CDR1 SGHAT and CDR2 FQNNGV. The CDR3 is 15 residues long. V was clipped by 3 bases and J by 4 bases, with 16 bases between them. DNA for the CDR3: TGTGCCAGCAGCTTTGGTGGGGGGGGCCTATACGAGCAGTACTTC. This translates into CASSFGGGGLYEQYF.